Listed here are 10 T cell receptor beta chains from one sample, sequenced in a study of T cell responses to AZD1222 COVID-19 vaccine. Produced via immunoSEQ multiplex PCR; TCRdb's table is partial and in-frame only. This table holds roughly 100,000 clones, roughly 90% found once. Specimen: peripheral blood, collected 28 days after the second AZD1222 dose. The receptors originated from an adult who received the AZD1222 COVID-19 vaccine.

The chain combines TRBV9 with TRBJ2-7; 9 bases are shared with TRBD2. The CDR3 runs 15 residues. Germline CDR1 SGDLS, CDR2 YYNGEE. The trim removed 0 bases at V and 3 bases at J, leaving 4 bases unmatched. CDR3 sequence: CASSVGLAGNYEQYF. The CDR3, as DNA: TGTGCCAGCAGCGTAGGGCTAGCGGGAAACTACGAGCAGTACTTC.

The rearrangement joins TRBV19 to TRBJ2-1; D not certain. Germline V gene lookup returns CDR1 LNHDA and CDR2 SQIVND (reference sequence). This CDR3 is built from 13 residues. V lost 3 bases and J lost 6, with 9 bases in between. The CDR3 coding sequence is TGTGCCAGTAGTATGCTTCAGCTCAATGAGCAGTTCTTC. Translated, it gives CASSMLQLNEQFF.

This rearrangement joins TRBV10-3 to TRBJ2-3; weak D call: TRBD2 (5 bases). The germline CDR1 and CDR2 sequences are ENHRY and SYGVKD. V lost 3 bases and J 6 bases, leaving 16 bases between the germline ends. The CDR3 spans 15 residues. CDR3: CAISDGMAASDTQYF. CDR3 nucleotides: TGTGCCATCAGTGACGGGATGGCGGCGTCGGATACGCAGTATTTT.

This clone was counted only a few times. This chain uses TRBV19 with TRBJ2-7; TRBD2 is a possible D gene (6 bases). CDR1 is LNHDA and CDR2 is SQIVND in the germline V gene (reference sequence). This CDR3 is 14 amino acids long. With 5 bases removed from V and 6 bases from J, the gap between germline ends came to 17 bases. CDR3 nucleotides: TGTGCCAGTAGTCCGGGCCTAGCGCAAGGCGAGCAGTACTTC. Protein product: CASSPGLAQGEQYF.

The chain couples TRBV6-5 to TRBJ2-2; 7 bases are shared with TRBD1. Germline V gives CDR1 MNHEY, CDR2 SVGAGI. CDR3 length equals 13 residues. V trimming: 10 bases; J trimming: 1 base; junction bases outside the gene matches: 3. DNA of the CDR3: TGTGCCAATCGACAGGGGAACACCGGGGAGCTGTTTTTT. It yields the protein CANRQGNTGELFF.

V gene TRBV6-1 combines with J gene TRBJ1-2, with D unresolved. Germline V gene data show CDR1 as MNHNS and CDR2 as SASEGT. This CDR3 has 15 residues. Trimming took off 1 base at V and 3 bases at J, with 12 bases between the two ends. CDR3 nucleotides: TGTGCCAGCAGTGAAGTAGGTGACGGCTACTATGGCTACACCTTC. Its protein is CASSEVGDGYYGYTF.

The chain has TRBV4-2 and TRBJ1-5, with D possibly being TRBD1 (5 bases). Germline CDR1 LGHNA, CDR2 YNFKEQ. This CDR3 contains 18 residues. Trimming cost V 0 bases and J 6 bases, with 21 bases left between them. In DNA form, the CDR3 reads TGTGCCAGCAGCCAAGATTATGGTGGGGCGGGAAGGACTCAGCCCCAGCATTTT. Its translation is CASSQDYGGAGRTQPQHF.

The V call is TRBV2, the J call TRBJ1-2, with 8 positions matching TRBD1. CDR1 is SNHLY, CDR2 FYNNEI, per germline. V dropped 11 bases and J dropped 6; count of bases not matched to a gene: 5. The CDR3 spans 11 residues. The CDR3 DNA is TGTGCCGGAGGGACAGGCCATGGCTACACCTTC. This sequence encodes CAGGTGHGYTF.

The chain employs TRBV7-2 and TRBJ2-5; 7 positions agree with TRBD1. Germline V lookup: CDR1 SGHTA, CDR2 FQGNSA. The J segment lost 4 bases and the V segment lost 5 bases, leaving 4 bases of the junction unmatched. The CDR3 runs to 13 residues. CDR3 nucleotide sequence: TGTGCCAGCAGCCCGGGACAGTTAGAGACCCAGTACTTC. It specifies CASSPGQLETQYF.

This clone was detected a few times. The rearrangement uses TRBV5-1 and TRBJ2-3; 10 nucleotides line up with TRBD1. Germline V gene lookup returns CDR1 SGHRS and CDR2 YFSETQ. V gave up 3 bases and J gave up 2 bases; unmatched junction bases: 3. The CDR3 extends over 15 amino acids. CDR3 loop: CASSSGQGVTDTQYF. The CDR3 nucleotides are TGCGCCAGCAGCTCAGGACAGGGGGTCACAGATACGCAGTATTTT.